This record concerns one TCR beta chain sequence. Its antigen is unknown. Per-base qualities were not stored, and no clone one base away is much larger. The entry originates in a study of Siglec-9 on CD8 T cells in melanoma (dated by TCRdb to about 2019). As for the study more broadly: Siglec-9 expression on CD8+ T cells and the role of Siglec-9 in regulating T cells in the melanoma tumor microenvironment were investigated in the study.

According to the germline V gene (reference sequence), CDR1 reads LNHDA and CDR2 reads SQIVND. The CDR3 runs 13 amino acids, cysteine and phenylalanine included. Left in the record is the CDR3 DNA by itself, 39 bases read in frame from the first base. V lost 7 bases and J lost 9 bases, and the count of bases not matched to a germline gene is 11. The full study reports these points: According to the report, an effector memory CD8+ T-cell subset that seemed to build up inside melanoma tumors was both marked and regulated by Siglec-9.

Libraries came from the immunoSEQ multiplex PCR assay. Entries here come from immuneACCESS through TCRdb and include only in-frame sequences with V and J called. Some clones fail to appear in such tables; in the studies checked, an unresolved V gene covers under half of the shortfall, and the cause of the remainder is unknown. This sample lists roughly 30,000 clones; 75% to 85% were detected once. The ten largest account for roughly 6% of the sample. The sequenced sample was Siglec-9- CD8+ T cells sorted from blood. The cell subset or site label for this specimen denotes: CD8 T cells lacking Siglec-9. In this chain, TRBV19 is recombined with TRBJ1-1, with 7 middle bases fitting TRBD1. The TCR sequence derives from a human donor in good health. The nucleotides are TGTGCCAGTATTATGACAGGGATTACTAAAGCTTTCTTT. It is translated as CASIMTGITKAFF.